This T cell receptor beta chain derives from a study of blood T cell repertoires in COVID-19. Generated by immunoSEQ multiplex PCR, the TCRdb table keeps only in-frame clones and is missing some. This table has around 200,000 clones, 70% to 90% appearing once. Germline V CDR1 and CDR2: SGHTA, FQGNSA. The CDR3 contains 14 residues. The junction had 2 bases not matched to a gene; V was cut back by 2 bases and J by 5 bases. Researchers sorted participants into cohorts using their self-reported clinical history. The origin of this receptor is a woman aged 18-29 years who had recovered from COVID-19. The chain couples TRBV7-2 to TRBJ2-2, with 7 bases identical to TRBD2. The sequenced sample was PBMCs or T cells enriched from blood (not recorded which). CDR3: CASSLWEGTGELFF. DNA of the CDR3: TGTGCCAGCAGCTTATGGGAGGGAACCGGGGAGCTGTTTTTT.